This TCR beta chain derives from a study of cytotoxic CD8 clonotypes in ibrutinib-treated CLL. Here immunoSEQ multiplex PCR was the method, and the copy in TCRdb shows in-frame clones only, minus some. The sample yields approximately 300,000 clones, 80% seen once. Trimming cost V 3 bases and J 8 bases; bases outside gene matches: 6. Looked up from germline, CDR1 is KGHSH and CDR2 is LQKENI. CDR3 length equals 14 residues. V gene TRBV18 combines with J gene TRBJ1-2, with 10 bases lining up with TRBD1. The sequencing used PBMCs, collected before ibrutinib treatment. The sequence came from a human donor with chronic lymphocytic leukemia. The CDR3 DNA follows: TGTGCCAGCTCACCCGGGACAGGGGAAGGAGGCTACACCTTC. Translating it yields CASSPGTGEGGYTF.